This entry lists 6 T cell receptor beta chains sequenced from one sample in a study of blood T cell repertoires in COVID-19. Clones were read by immunoSEQ multiplex PCR, and TCRdb kept only the in-frame ones, dropping some. The sample includes 100,000 to 120,000 clones, around 85% of them seen just once. The sequenced sample was peripheral blood. The receptors stem from a man between 50 and 59 years old with acute or convalescent COVID-19.

The chain carries TRBV7-9 and TRBJ1-2, with TRBD1 as a possible D gene (6 bases). Germline assignment: CDR1 SEHNR and CDR2 FQNEAQ (reference sequence). The V and J ends lost 5 bases and 4 bases respectively, with 17 bases between them. The CDR3 spans 15 residues. CDR3 nucleotide sequence: TGTGCCAGCAGCCCCCGACAGGTACTAGGCTATGGCTACACCTTC. Amino acids: CASSPRQVLGYGYTF.

The CDR3 sequence is CAISGSDRDSYGYTF. The CDR3, as DNA: TGTGCCATCAGTGGTTCCGACAGGGATTCCTATGGCTACACCTTC. J is TRBJ1-2 and V is TRBV10-3; the match to TRBD1 covers 7 bases. V shed 4 bases, J shed 4 bases, and the junction held 9 bases outside the gene matches. This CDR3 has 15 amino acids. Germline V CDR1 and CDR2: ENHRY, SYGVKD.

The V gene is TRBV24-1, the J gene TRBJ2-3, with 9 nucleotides matching TRBD2. CDR3 size: 16 residues. CDR1 is KGHDR, CDR2 SFDVKD, per germline. V shed 6 bases, J shed 1 base, and the junction held 7 bases outside the gene matches. CDR3 amino acids: CATSPLAGWGTDTQYF. The CDR3 DNA is TGTGCCACCAGTCCTCTAGCGGGGTGGGGCACAGATACGCAGTATTTT.

CDR3 sequence (DNA): TGTGCCAGCAGCCAAAGGGAGTCCATATATTTT. This gives the protein CASSQRESIYF. The chain couples TRBV14 to TRBJ1-3; D gene unclear. The CDR3 is 11 amino acids. Trimming took 2 bases from V and 11 from J, leaving 7 bases between them. From germline, CDR1 is SGHDN and CDR2 FVKESK. The entire variable domain, with the rest obtained from reference TRBV14 and TRBJ1-3, is as follows: EAGVTQFPSHSVIEKGQTVTLRCDPISGHDNLYWYRRVMGKEIKFLLHFVKESKQDESGMPNNRFLAERTGGTYSTLKVQPAELEDSGVYFCASSQRESIYFGEGSWLTVV.

This clone has a single count. The V gene is TRBV7-9, the J gene TRBJ2-3, with D possibly matching TRBD1 (6 bases). Trimming removed 1 base from V and 2 bases from J, with 16 bases in between. The CDR3 has 17 residues. Germline V gives CDR1 SEHNR, CDR2 FQNEAQ (reference sequence). CDR3 sequence: CASSLVAGVRYTDTQYF. The CDR3 DNA is TGTGCCAGCAGCTTAGTTGCAGGGGTACGTTACACAGATACGCAGTATTTT.

The chain recombines TRBV28 with TRBJ1-4, with D maybe TRBD1 (5 bases). V was pared by 6 bases and J by 5 bases, with 13 bases between. Germline lookup yields CDR1 MDHEN and CDR2 SYDVKM. This CDR3 comprises 14 residues. Here the CDR3 reads CASSDGGWNEKLFF. The CDR3 nucleotides read TGTGCCAGCAGCGATGGGGGGTGGAATGAAAAACTGTTTTTT.